This T cell receptor beta chain came from a study of blood T cell repertoires in COVID-19 (dated by TCRdb to about 2020). Turning to the overall study: Collaborator samples came from the United States, Italy and Spain and covered acute and convalescent phases of COVID-19. A de-identified subject ID, COVID-19 status, age in years and sex were almost always included in the sample metadata. The material from the prospective study consisted of cDNA or gDNA derived from T cells, B-cell-depleted T cells, or PBMCs. Where HLA class I and class II types were available, the types were taken from metadata supplied by the sample provider, not from assay-based typing. The samples were drawn from two sources: the first 160 participants of the ongoing ImmuneRACE study, and over 1,000 subjects contributed by 6 global collaborators. The repertoires were made available in a free public database intended to serve as a resource for research on the immune response to SARS-CoV-2. Subjects who had been exposed to COVID-19, were actively infected with it, or had recovered from it provided the deeply sampled blood TCRbeta repertoires that made up the dataset. Paper-wide results and their limitations: The amount of clinical and demographic metadata varied by source and participant and was provided uncurated.

The immunoSEQ Assay, a bias-controlled multiplex PCR, was used to amplify TCRbeta CDR3 regions from genomic DNA. The published analysis was carried out like this. Within the assay, amplification of reference gene primers was used to estimate how many nucleated cells each sample contained. To quantify the absolute abundance of each unique TCRbeta CDR3 rearrangement, sequence reads were collapsed and filtered. For each sample, productive Simpson clonality was calculated as the square root of Simpson's diversity index across productive rearrangements. TCRdb re-hosts the immuneACCESS table, in-frame sequences only. Its copies lack some clones; in the studies checked, an unresolved V gene accounts for under half of them, and the cause for the rest is not known. V and J calls and clone size are copied from that table; D and trimming were computed from the DNA. The sample records about 33,000 clones, 88% of which are singletons. The ten largest clonotypes hold more than 15% of the sample.

The collaborating institutions used their own protocols to collect whole blood in K2EDTA tubes. For TCRbeta analysis, collaborators shipped samples in one of three forms: frozen whole blood, isolated PBMCs, or DNA extracted from either of those sample types. After removal of 6 bases from V and 5 bases from J, the junction retains 15 bases not matched to a gene. Taken from the germline V gene (reference sequence), the CDR1 and CDR2 loops are LNHDA and SQIVND. The CDR3 runs 19 amino acids, cysteine and phenylalanine included. Only the CDR3 portion is preserved as DNA: 57 bases, with reading frame beginning at the first base. On this clone: The specificity of this receptor is unknown. It has no much larger one-base neighbor in the sample; base qualities were not kept.

This clonotype was obtained from a man aged 65 to 85 with acute or convalescent COVID-19. Material for sequencing was peripheral blood. Recombination connected TRBV19 to TRBJ2-2; 13 of the junction bases match TRBD2. The CDR3 corresponds to CASSRGTRTSGSRTGELFF. The nucleotide sequence is TGTGCCAGTAGCCGGGGGACTAGGACTAGCGGGAGCCGGACCGGGGAGCTGTTTTTT.